This record concerns one T cell receptor beta chain sequence. The data stem from a study of blood T cell repertoires in COVID-19. Measured with immunoSEQ multiplex PCR; TCRdb has only the in-frame clones, and not every one. The sample shows under 80,000 clones, roughly 80% of them seen only once. The sample taken for sequencing was peripheral blood. This TCR derives from a woman at least 80 years old with active or convalescent COVID-19.

In DNA form, the CDR3 reads TGTGCCAGCAGTTATCCCCGGGACAATACAGATACGCAGTATTTT. Translated, it gives CASSYPRDNTDTQYF. This chain uses TRBV6-5 with TRBJ2-3; a weak D match, TRBD1 (6 bases). Per the germline V gene, CDR1 is MNHEY and CDR2 is SVGAGI. Trimming cost V 3 bases and J 3 bases, with 13 bases left between them. This CDR3 has 15 residues.